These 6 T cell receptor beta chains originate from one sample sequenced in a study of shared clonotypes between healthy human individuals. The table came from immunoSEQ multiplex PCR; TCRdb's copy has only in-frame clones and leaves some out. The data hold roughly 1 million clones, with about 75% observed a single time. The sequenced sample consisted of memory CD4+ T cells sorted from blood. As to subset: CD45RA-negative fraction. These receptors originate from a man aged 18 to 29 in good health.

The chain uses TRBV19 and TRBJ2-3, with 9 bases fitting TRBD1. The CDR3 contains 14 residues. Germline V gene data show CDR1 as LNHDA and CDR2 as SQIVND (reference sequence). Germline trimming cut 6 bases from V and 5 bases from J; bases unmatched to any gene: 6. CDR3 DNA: TGTGCCAGTAGCCAGGACAGGGGAGTAGATACGCAGTATTTT. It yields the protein CASSQDRGVDTQYF. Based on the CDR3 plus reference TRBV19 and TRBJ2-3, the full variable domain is DGGITQSPKYLFRKEGQNVTLSCEQNLNHDAMYWYRQDPGQGLRLIYYSQIVNDFQKGDIAEGYSVSREKKESFPLTVTSAQKNPTAFYLCASSQDRGVDTQYFGPGTRLTVL.

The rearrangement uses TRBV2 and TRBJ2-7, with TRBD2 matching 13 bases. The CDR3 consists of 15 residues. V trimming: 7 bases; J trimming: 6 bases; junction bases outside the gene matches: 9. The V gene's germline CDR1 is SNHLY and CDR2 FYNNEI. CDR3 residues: CASTLGLAGSVEQYF. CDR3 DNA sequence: TGTGCCAGCACCCTGGGACTAGCGGGATCGGTCGAGCAGTACTTC. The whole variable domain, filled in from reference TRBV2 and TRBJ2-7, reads EPEVTQTPSHQVTQMGQEVILRCVPISNHLYFYWYRQILGQKVEFLVSFYNNEISEKSEIFDDQFSVERPDGSNFTLKIRSTKLEDSAMYFCASTLGLAGSVEQYFGPGTRLTVT.

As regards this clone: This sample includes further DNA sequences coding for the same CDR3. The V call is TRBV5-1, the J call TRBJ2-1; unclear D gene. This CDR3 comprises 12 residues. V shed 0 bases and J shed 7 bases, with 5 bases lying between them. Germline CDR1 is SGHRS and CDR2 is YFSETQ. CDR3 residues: CASSLGANEQFF. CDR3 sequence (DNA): TGCGCCAGCAGCTTGGGAGCTAATGAGCAGTTCTTC.

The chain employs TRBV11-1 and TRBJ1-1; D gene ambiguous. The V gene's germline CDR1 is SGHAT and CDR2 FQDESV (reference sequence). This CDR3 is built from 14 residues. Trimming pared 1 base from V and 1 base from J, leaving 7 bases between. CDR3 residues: CASSLGRGNTEAFF. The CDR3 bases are TGTGCCAGCAGCTTAGGGCGGGGGAACACTGAAGCTTTCTTT.

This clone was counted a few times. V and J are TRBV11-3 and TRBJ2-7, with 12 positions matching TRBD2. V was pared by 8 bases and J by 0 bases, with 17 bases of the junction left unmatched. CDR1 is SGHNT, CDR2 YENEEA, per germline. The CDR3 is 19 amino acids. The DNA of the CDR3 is TGTGCCAGCGTGTCGGACGGTCCGGGACTAGCGGGTCTCTCCTACGAGCAGTACTTC. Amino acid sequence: CASVSDGPGLAGLSYEQYF. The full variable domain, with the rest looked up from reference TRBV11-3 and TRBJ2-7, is EAGVVQSPRYKIIEKKQPVAFWCNPISGHNTLYWYLQNLGQGPELLIRYENEEAVDDSQLPKDRFSAERLKGVDSTLKIQPAELGDSAVYLCASVSDGPGLAGLSYEQYFGPGTRLTVT.

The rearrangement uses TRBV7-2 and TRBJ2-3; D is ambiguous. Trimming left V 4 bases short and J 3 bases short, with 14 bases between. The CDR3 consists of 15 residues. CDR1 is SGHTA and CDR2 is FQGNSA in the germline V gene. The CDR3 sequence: CASSSRLPPTDTQYF. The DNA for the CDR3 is TGTGCCAGCAGCTCCCGACTTCCACCGACAGATACGCAGTATTTT.